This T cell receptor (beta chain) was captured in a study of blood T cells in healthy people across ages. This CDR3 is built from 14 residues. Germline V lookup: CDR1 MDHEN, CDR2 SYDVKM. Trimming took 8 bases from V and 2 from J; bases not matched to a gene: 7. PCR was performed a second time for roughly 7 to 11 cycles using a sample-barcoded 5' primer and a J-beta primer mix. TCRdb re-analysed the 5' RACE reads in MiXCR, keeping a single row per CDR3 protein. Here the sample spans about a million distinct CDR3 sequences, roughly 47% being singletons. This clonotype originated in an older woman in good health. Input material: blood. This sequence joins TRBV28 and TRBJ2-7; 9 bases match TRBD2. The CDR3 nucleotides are TGTGCCAGCGGGCTAGCGGGATCTGCCTACGAGCAGTACTTC. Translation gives CASGLAGSAYEQYF.